Following are 2 T cell receptor beta chains from one sample sequenced in a study of shared clonotypes between healthy human individuals (dated by TCRdb to about 2020). Preparation of the library involved the immunoSEQ multiplex PCR assay. TCRdb stores this immuneACCESS table with in-frame sequences only. Part of the clones is absent; in the studies checked, under half of the shortfall reflects unresolved V genes, and no reason is known for the rest. The sample yields about 340,000 clones; more than 60% were counted once. The top ten clones comprise 8% to 13% of the sample. Material for sequencing was memory CD4+ T cells sorted from blood. Taken with the paper, the label for cell subset or site translates to: CD45RA-negative fraction. The receptors come from a young man in good health.

This clone has a single count. This sequence joins TRBV7-9 and TRBJ2-2; the D is unclear. Germline-derived CDR1 and CDR2 are SEHNR and FQNEAQ (reference sequence). The CDR3 has 12 residues. Trimming took 7 bases from V and 7 from J, leaving 10 bases between them. This CDR3 is CASTFNHGELFF. In DNA form, the CDR3 reads TGTGCCAGCACCTTTAACCACGGGGAGCTGTTTTTT.

This chain connects TRBV19 to TRBJ2-2, with 11 bases lining up with TRBD2. The CDR3 covers 18 residues. V was pared by 7 bases and J by 6 bases, with 16 bases of the junction left unmatched. Germline values: CDR1 LNHDA, CDR2 SQIVND (reference sequence). The CDR3 region is CASNSFTSGSGYAGELFF. The CDR3 nucleotides read TGTGCCAGTAACTCATTCACTAGCGGGAGCGGGTACGCCGGGGAGCTGTTTTTT.